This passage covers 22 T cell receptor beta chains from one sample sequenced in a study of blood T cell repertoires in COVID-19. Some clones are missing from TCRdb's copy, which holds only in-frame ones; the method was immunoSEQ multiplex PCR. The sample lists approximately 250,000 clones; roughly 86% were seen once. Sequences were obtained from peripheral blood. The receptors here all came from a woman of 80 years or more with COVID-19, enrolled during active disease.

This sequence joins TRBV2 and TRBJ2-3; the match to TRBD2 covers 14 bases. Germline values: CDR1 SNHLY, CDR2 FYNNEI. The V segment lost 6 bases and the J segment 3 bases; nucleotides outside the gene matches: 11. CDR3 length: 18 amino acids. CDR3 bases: TGTGCCAGCAGCCTCCCCCCGACTAGCGGGGGGGCAACAGATACGCAGTATTTT. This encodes CASSLPPTSGGATDTQYF.

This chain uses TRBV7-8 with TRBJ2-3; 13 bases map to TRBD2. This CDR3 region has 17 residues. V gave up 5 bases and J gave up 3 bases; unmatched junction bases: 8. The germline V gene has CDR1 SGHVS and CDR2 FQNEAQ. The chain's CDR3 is CASSLIGLAGATDTQYF. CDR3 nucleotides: TGTGCCAGCAGCCTAATCGGACTAGCGGGGGCAACAGATACGCAGTATTTT.

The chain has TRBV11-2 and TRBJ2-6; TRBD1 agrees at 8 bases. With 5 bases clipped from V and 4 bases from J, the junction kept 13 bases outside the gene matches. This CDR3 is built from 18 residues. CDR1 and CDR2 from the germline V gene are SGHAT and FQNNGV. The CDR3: CASSPLVQGALGANVLTF. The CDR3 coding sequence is TGTGCCAGCAGCCCCCTGGTGCAGGGGGCGCTGGGGGCCAACGTCCTGACTTTC.

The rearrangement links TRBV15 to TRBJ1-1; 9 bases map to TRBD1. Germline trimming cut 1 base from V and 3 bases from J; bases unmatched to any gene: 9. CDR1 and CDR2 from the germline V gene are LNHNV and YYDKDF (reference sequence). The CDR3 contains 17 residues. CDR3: CATSRGVTGGADTEAFF. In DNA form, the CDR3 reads TGTGCCACCAGCAGAGGGGTGACAGGGGGAGCTGACACTGAAGCTTTCTTT.

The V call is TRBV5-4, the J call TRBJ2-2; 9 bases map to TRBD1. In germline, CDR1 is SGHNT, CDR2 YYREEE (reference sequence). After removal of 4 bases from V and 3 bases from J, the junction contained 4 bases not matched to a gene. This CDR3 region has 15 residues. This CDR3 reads CASSRDRVYTGELFF. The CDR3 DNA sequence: TGTGCCAGCAGCCGGGACAGGGTGTACACCGGGGAGCTGTTTTTT.

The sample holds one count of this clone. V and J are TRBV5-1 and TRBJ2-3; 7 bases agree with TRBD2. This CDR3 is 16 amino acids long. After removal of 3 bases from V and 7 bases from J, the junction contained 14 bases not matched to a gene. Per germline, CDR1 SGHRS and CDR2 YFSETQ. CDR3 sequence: CASSSGTIGFTNTQYF. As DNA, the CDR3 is TGCGCCAGCAGCTCTGGGACTATTGGATTCACTAATACGCAGTATTTT.

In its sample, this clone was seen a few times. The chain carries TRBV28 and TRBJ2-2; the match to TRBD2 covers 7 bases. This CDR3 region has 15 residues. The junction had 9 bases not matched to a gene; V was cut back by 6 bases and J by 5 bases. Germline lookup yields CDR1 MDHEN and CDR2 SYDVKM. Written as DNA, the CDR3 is TGTGCCAGCAGACCAGACCGGGAGGCGACCGGGGAGCTGTTTTTT. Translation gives CASRPDREATGELFF.

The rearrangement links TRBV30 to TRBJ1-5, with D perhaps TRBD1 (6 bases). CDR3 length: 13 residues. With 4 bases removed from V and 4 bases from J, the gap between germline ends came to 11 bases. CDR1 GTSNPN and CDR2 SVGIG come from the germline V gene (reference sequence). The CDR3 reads CAWTDSINQPQHF. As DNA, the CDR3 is TGTGCCTGGACGGACAGTATTAATCAGCCCCAGCATTTT.

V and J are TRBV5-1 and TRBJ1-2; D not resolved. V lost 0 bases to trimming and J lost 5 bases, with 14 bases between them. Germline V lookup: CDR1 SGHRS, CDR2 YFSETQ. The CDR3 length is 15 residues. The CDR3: CASSLGLSLGYGYTF. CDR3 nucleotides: TGCGCCAGCAGCTTGGGACTATCCTTGGGGTATGGCTACACCTTC.

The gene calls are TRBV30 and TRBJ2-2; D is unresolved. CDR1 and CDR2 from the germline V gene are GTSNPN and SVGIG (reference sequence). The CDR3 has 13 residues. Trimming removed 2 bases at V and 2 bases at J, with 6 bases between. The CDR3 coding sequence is TGTGCCTGGAGTAAACTAAACACCGGGGAGCTGTTTTTT. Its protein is CAWSKLNTGELFF.

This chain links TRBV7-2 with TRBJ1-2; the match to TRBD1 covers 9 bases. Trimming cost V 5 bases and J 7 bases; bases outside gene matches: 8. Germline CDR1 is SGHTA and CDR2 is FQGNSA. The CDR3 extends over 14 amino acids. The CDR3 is CASSQDRGGSGYTF. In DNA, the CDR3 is TGTGCCAGCAGCCAGGACAGGGGAGGCAGTGGCTACACCTTC.

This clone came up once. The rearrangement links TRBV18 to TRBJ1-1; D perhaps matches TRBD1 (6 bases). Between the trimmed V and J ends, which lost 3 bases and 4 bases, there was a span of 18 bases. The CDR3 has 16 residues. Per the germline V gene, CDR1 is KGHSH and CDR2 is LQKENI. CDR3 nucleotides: TGTGCCAGCTCACCGGTAAAGCAGGGGTTGGTCACTGAAGCTTTCTTT. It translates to CASSPVKQGLVTEAFF.

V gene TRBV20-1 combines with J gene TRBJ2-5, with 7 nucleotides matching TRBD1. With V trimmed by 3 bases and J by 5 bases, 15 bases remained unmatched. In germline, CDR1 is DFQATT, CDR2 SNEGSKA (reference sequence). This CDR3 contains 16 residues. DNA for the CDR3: TGCAGTGCTAGTACGACGACAGGGCAAGTACGGGAGACCCAGTACTTC. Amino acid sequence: CSASTTTGQVRETQYF.

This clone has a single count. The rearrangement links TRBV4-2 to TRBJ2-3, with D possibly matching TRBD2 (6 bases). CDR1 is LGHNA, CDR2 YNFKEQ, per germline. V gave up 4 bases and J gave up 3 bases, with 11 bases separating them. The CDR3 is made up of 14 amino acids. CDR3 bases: TGTGCCAGCAGCCCCCGACTAGAAACAGATACGCAGTATTTT. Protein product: CASSPRLETDTQYF.

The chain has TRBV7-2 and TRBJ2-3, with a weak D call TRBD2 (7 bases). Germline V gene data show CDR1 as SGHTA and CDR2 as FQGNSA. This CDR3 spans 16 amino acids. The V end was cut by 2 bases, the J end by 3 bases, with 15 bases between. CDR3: CASSLLGGGWTDTQYF. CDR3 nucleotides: TGTGCCAGCAGCTTATTAGGGGGGGGATGGACAGATACGCAGTATTTT.

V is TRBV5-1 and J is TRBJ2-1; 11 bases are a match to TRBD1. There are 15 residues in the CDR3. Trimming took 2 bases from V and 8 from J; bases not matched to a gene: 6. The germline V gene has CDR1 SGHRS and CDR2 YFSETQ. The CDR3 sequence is CASSLGTGGLDEQFF. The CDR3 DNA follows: TGCGCCAGCAGCTTAGGGACAGGGGGGCTCGATGAGCAGTTCTTC.

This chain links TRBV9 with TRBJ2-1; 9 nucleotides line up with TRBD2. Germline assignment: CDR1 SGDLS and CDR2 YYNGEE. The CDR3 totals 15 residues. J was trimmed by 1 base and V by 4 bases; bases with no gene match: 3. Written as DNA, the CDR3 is TGTGCCAGCAGCCCCCTAGCGGGGTCCTACAATGAGCAGTTCTTC. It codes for CASSPLAGSYNEQFF.

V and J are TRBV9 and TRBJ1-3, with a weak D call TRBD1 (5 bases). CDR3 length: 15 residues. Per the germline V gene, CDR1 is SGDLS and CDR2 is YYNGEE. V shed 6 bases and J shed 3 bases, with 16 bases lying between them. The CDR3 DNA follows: TGTGCCAGCACCCCTGAGGAGGGGTTTGGAAACACCATATATTTT. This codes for CASTPEEGFGNTIYF.

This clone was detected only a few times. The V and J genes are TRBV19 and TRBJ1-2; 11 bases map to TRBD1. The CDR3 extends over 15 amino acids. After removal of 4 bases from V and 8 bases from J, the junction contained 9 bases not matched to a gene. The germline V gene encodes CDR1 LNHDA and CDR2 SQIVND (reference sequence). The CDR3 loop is CASSTGTGGMRGYTF. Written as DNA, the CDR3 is TGTGCCAGTAGTACCGGGACAGGGGGTATGCGGGGCTACACCTTC.

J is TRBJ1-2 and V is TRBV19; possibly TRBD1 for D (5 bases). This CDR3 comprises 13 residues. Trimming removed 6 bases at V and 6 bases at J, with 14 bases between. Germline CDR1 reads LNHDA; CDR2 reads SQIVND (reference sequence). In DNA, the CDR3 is TGTGCCAGTAGATGGGGCCAGGGCCATGGCTACACCTTC. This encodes CASRWGQGHGYTF.

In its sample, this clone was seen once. The CDR3 loop reads CASRERAGNTIYF. The DNA for the CDR3 is TGTGCCAGCAGAGAGAGGGCTGGAAACACCATATATTTT. V gene TRBV7-9 combines with J gene TRBJ1-3; D remains unclear. The V end lost 6 bases, the J end lost 2 bases, and 8 bases lay between the germline ends. Germline CDR1 SEHNR, CDR2 FQNEAQ (reference sequence). The CDR3 is 13 amino acids.

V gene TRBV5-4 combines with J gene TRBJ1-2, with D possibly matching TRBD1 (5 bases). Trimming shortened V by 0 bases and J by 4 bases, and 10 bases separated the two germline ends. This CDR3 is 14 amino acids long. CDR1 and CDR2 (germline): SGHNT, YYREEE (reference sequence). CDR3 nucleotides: TGTGCCAGCAGCTTGGACAGGAACCTCTATGGCTACACCTTC. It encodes CASSLDRNLYGYTF.